This T cell receptor beta chain was profiled in a study of blood T cell repertoires in COVID-19. Study-wide background: Samples came from the United States, Italy and Spain, spanning acute and convalescent COVID-19. Sources were T cells, B-cell-depleted T cells, or PBMCs; the material itself was cDNA or gDNA.

The CDR3 spans 16 residues. V lost 0 bases, J lost 3 bases, and 3 bases stayed unmatched. Germline V gives CDR1 SNHLY, CDR2 FYNNEI. Authors' data handling: Amplifying reference gene primers gave estimates of nucleated cell counts. The repertoire was sequenced with immunoSEQ multiplex PCR; TCRdb's copy has only in-frame clones and lacks some. That table gives V, J and clone size, and the DNA gave D and trimming. The sample has 120,000 to 150,000 clones, roughly 87% seen once; the top ten hold roughly 1%. This sequence was found in a woman between 50 and 59 years old with acute or convalescent COVID-19. Material: peripheral blood. V is TRBV2 and J is TRBJ1-4; 8 positions agree with TRBD1. CDR3 region: CASSEAATGANEKLFF. In nucleotides, the CDR3 is TGTGCCAGCAGTGAAGCTGCGACAGGGGCTAATGAAAAACTGTTTTTT.